The text below deals with one TCR beta chain. The target of this receptor is not known. Base qualities are not recorded, but no much larger clone differs from it by a single base. The sample originates from a study of blood T cells in healthy people across ages (dated by TCRdb to 2014 to 2015). Turning to the overall study: In model experiments, roughly one uniquely barcoded TCR beta cDNA molecule per two T cells was captured by template switching. Age-related changes in TCR beta repertoire diversity were measured in the study by deep sequencing normalized with unique cDNA molecular identifiers. The donors were divided into four age groups: young (average around 16 years), middle-aged (roughly 42), aged (approximately 59) and long-lived (roughly 88). To avoid experimental bias, donors of different ages were spread randomly across the sequencing lanes. Using the same blood draw, the study looked at two additional independent replicas of 1 million unique cDNA reads for two donors, one aged 18 to 30 and the other aged 80 or older.

The germline V end is reduced by 7 bases and the J end by 10 bases; junction bases left unmatched: 16. CDR1 SQVTM and CDR2 ANQGSEA were looked up in the germline V gene. The CDR3 measures 14 amino acids from cysteine to phenylalanine. The sequence is cut down to CDR3 DNA, 42 bases in frame from base 1. Systemically healthy Caucasian individuals from Russia, 39 in total and aged about 6 to 100 years, were included as donors. Each donor gave ten milliliters of peripheral blood, drawn into EDTA-treated Vacutainer tubes. Ficoll-Paque density-gradient centrifugation was used to isolate PBMCs, with at least 7 million per sample. Total RNA was extracted from PBMCs with Trizol reagent, with at least 5 micrograms obtained per sample. The percentages of naive CD45RAhigh/CD27high T cells were determined by flow cytometry on a PBMC aliquot from every donor. The study at large found these results: Because donor CMV infection status was unknown, age-related changes in expanded clonotypes were potentially confounded. Estimates of total diversity based on one million sequenced T cells were considered lower bounds and underestimates. As age increased, observed TCR beta diversity per million T cells dropped in a roughly linear way, and a significant reduction was already evident by age roughly 36. The long-lived group showed more naive CD4+ T cells, fewer expanded clones and increased TCR diversity than the aged group, suggesting age selection. A strong correlation was found between observed TCR beta diversity and the percentage of naive T cells measured by flow cytometry. Since profiling was done on bulk unsorted PBMCs, naive and antigen-experienced compartments could not be conclusively compared.

The library relied on 5' RACE. Reads for this sample came from an Illumina HiSeq 2500. A second PCR of about 6 to 12 cycles was run with a J-beta primer mix and a sample-barcoded 5' primer. Each TCR beta cDNA molecule received a unique molecular identifier from a template-switch 5' adaptor carrying 12 random nucleotides. At least 2.5 million CDR3-containing paired-end reads were obtained from each sample. First-strand cDNA synthesis was performed from all RNA using the Mint cDNA synthesis kit, with priming by a TRBC-specific oligonucleotide. Following uracil-DNA glycosylase treatment, a first 18-cycle PCR with universal primers M1SS and BC2_uni_R was performed on all cDNA. On the study's bioinformatics: For normalization, 1 million high-quality reads, each with a distinct molecular identifier, were randomly selected from each sample. Reads with shared molecular identifiers were discarded instead of being binned into consensus sequences. MiTCR, set to a Q25 quality threshold and the strictest error-elimination algorithm, was used for CDR3 identification, clonotype clustering and error correction. A nonparametric unseen species model with Euler transformation was used to estimate lower-bound total TCR beta diversity. TCRdb reanalyzed the raw reads on its own, using fastp at Q25 for trimming and MiXCR for clone calling, and kept in-frame beta chains. All rows with the same CDR3 protein become a single entry with the most common DNA and genes. TCRdb's processing, not the authors' own work, is the source of the V and J calls. Within this sample are 790,000 or so distinct CDR3 sequences, with about 46% of them counted one time only. Roughly 20% of the sample is in the top ten clones.

The source of this sequence is a man older than 75 in good health. The chain employs TRBV29-1 and TRBJ2-1; a stretch of 7 junction bases matches TRBD2. What was sequenced was blood. Here the CDR3 is given as CSAAVAAGRPEQFF. The DNA sequence is as follows: TGCAGCGCCGCGGTTGCAGCGGGAAGGCCAGAGCAGTTCTTC.